Listed below are T cell receptor beta chains from one sample, sequenced in a study of T cell repertoires in cytomegalovirus infection. TCRdb re-called the reads through MiXCR, storing one row per CDR3 protein. The sample records roughly 310,000 distinct CDR3 sequences, about a sixth being singletons. Source material: PBMCs. The receptors were gathered from a human donor in good health (CMV status not recorded). Some clones in this sample may be carry-over from other donors' samples. Each CDR3 is given with its conserved first and last residue. D genes are given only for firm matches. Size values are once, few and many counts, or a class for expanded clones, and some rows have none.

>TRBJ2-5|many|NA|TRBV6-1
TGTGCCAGCAGCCCTTCAGTAGGACGAGAGACCCAGTACTTC
CASSPSVGRETQYF
>TRBJ2-7|NA|TRBD2|TRBV2
TGTGCCAGCAGGGATCATAAACTAGCGGGGTCCTACGAGCAGTACTTC
CASRDHKLAGSYEQYF
>TRBJ1-1|many|NA|TRBV7-8
TGTGCCAGCAGACCTGGGGGGCGCCGGCTGAGCACTGAAGCTTTCTTT
CASRPGGRRLSTEAFF
>TRBJ1-1|many|NA|TRBV7-2
TGTGCCAGCAGCTCTAGTGTATCAGCCATGAACACTGAAGCTTTCTTT
CASSSSVSAMNTEAFF
>TRBJ1-1|many|TRBD1|TRBV7-2
TGTGCCAGCAGCTGGGGACAGGGGCCCACTGAAGCTTTCTTT
CASSWGQGPTEAFF
>TRBJ2-3|NA|NA|TRBV15
TGTGCCACCAGCAGAGATCTTACGGGGATGACCTCCCGGGAGTATTTT
CATSRDLTGMTSREYF
>TRBJ2-3|few|NA|TRBV5-4
TGTGCCAGCAGCTTGGCCTCAGGGGGGCGGGTCACAGATACGCAGTATTTT
CASSLASGGRVTDTQYF
>TRBJ1-2|once|NA|TRBV20-1
TGCAGTGCTAGAATGGAGGGTTATGGCTACACCTTC
CSARMEGYGYTF
>TRBJ2-7|NA|NA|TRBV7-2
TGTGCCAGCAGCCCAAGGACAGTCCCCTACGAGCAGTACTTC
CASSPRTVPYEQYF
>TRBJ2-1|NA|NA|TRBV4-2
TGTGCCAGCAGCCAAGGTGTGGACGTAGGAGGTGGTGAGCAGTTCTTC
CASSQGVDVGGGEQFF
>TRBJ1-2|NA|TRBD1|TRBV6-5
TGTGCCAGCAGCCGAATAATCCCAGGGGGGGATGGCTACACCTTC
CASSRIIPGGDGYTF
>TRBJ1-5|many|NA|TRBV19
TGTGCCAGTAGCGAGAGTGGCAATCAGCCCCAGCATTTT
CASSESGNQPQHF
>TRBJ1-1|NA|NA|TRBV5-6
TGTGCCAGCAGCTGGGCGGGGGCGACCACTGAAGCTTTCTTT
CASSWAGATTEAFF
>TRBJ1-6|NA|NA|TRBV25-1
TGTGCCAGCAGTGAATATGTTTCACCCCTCCACTTT
CASSEYVSPLHF
>TRBJ2-2|few|NA|TRBV6-6
TGTGCCAGCAGTTACCCAGAGGCAGGGGTAAACACCGGGGAGCTGTTTTTT
CASSYPEAGVNTGELFF
>TRBJ1-1|once|NA|TRBV6-6
TGTGCCAGCAGTTACGTCGCCGTACTTGGCACTGAAGCTTTCTTT
CASSYVAVLGTEAFF
>TRBJ2-1|few|TRBD2|TRBV5-1
TGCGCCAGCAGCTTCCGACGGGGGGGCCCAGGCAATGAGCAGTTCTTC
CASSFRRGGPGNEQFF
>TRBJ2-1|NA|TRBD1|TRBV5-4
TGTGCCTCCCGGGACAGCAATGCCTACAATGAGCAGTTCTTC
CASRDSNAYNEQFF
>TRBJ1-1|NA|TRBD1|TRBV13
TGTGCCAGCAGCTCCTCCGGGACAGGGGGCACTGAAGCTTTCTTT
CASSSSGTGGTEAFF
>TRBJ1-2|NA|NA|TRBV5-6
TGTGCCAGCTCCCTGCTAACCCCTAACTATGGCTACACCTTC
CASSLLTPNYGYTF
>TRBJ1-6|few|NA|TRBV7-9
TGTGCCAGCAGCTCGGGACCGCAGGGTGATTCACCCCTCCACTTT
CASSSGPQGDSPLHF
>TRBJ2-3|many|NA|TRBV20-1
TGCAGTGCTAGAGATACCAGGAAGGCTACAGATACGCAGTATTTT
CSARDTRKATDTQYF
>TRBJ2-3|NA|NA|TRBV5-1
TGCGCCAGCAGCTTGTCTGGGGAATCGACAGATACGCAGTATTTT
CASSLSGESTDTQYF
>TRBJ1-5|NA|TRBD1|TRBV27
TGTGCCAGCAGTAGGACAGGCTATAGCAATCAGCCCCAGCATTTT
CASSRTGYSNQPQHF
>TRBJ1-2|NA|TRBD1|TRBV6-6
TGTGCCAGCAGCCTCGGACAGGCGTTCAACTATGGCTACACCTTC
CASSLGQAFNYGYTF
>TRBJ2-3|NA|NA|TRBV7-2
TGTGCCAGCAGCTTTTGGGTTGGCACAGATACGCAGTATTTT
CASSFWVGTDTQYF